These 29 T cell receptor beta chains were sequenced from one sample in a study of identical twins. TCRdb re-derived calls from the 5' RACE reads in MiXCR, one entry per CDR3 protein. The repertoire has 450,000 or so distinct CDR3 sequences, 14% of them found once; the top ten carry approximately 0.52%. The same specimen was also included in a second study, on yellow fever vaccine responses in identical twins.

Sequencing was done on a sample of CD4+ T cells sorted from blood. The receptors come from a woman between 18 and 29 years old in good health.

The J gene is TRBJ2-7, the V gene TRBV5-1; D is possibly TRBD2 (5 bases). Trimming pared 2 bases from V and 7 bases from J, leaving 16 bases between. The CDR3 contains 14 residues. The germline gives CDR1 SGHRS, CDR2 YFSETQ. CDR3 DNA sequence: TGCGCCAGCAGCTTTGGGGAGTCTCTGGGAGAGCAGTACTTC. Protein sequence: CASSFGESLGEQYF.

This clonotype was seen only a few times. The chain has TRBV5-1 and TRBJ2-7; TRBD2 aligns across 10 bases. Germline V gene lookup returns CDR1 SGHRS and CDR2 YFSETQ. The length of the CDR3 is 17 residues. With V trimmed by 6 bases and J by 3 bases, 15 bases remained unmatched. CDR3: CASTGGASGRKNYEQYF. The CDR3 DNA reads as TGCGCCAGCACTGGCGGAGCTAGCGGGAGAAAGAACTACGAGCAGTACTTC. Looking up the rest from reference TRBV5-1 and TRBJ2-7 gives the full variable domain: KAGVTQTPRYLIKTRGQQVTLSCSPISGHRSVSWYQQTPGQGLQFLFEYFSETQRNKGNFPGRFSGRQFSNSRSEMNVSTLELGDSALYLCASTGGASGRKNYEQYFGPGTRLTVT.

This clonotype was detected only a few times. The chain has TRBV27 and TRBJ2-3, with D maybe TRBD1 (6 bases). This CDR3 is built from 15 residues. The V and J ends lost 8 bases and 7 bases respectively, with 22 bases between them. Looked up from germline, CDR1 is MNHEY and CDR2 is SMNVEV (reference sequence). Here the CDR3 reads CASSLNPGEQYTQYF. The CDR3 nucleotides read TGTGCCAGCTCCCTCAACCCAGGGGAACAATATACGCAGTATTTT.

CDR3 loop: CASSSGLAGGRNNEQFF. In DNA, the CDR3 is TGTGCCAGCAGCTCCGGACTAGCGGGAGGGAGGAACAATGAGCAGTTCTTC. This chain uses TRBV11-2 with TRBJ2-1; 15 nucleotides align to TRBD2. The CDR3 is 17 residues long. Germline CDR1 SGHAT, CDR2 FQNNGV. V dropped 4 bases and J dropped 5; count of bases not matched to a gene: 6.

This clonotype was counted between two and nine times. One end of the junction is discordant with germline, which a read error may explain. The chain combines TRBV2 with TRBJ2-7; 9 bases align to TRBD1. From germline, CDR1 is SNHLY and CDR2 FYNNEI. CDR3 length: 13 amino acids. The CDR3 sequence: CASSGTGQTEQYF. The CDR3, as DNA: TGTGCCAGTAGTGGGACAGGGCAGACCGAGCAGTACTTC.

The table lists this clonotype with a few counts. The chain recombines TRBV12-3 or TRBV12-4 with TRBJ2-2; TRBD2 matches 8 bases. This CDR3 is built from 15 residues. V was pared by 1 base and J by 6 bases, with 4 bases of the junction left unmatched. CDR3 sequence reads: CASSLVGLAPGELFF. In DNA, the CDR3 is TGTGCCAGCAGTTTAGTCGGACTAGCACCCGGGGAGCTGTTTTTT.

This chain joins TRBV10-2 and TRBJ2-1, with 12 bases identical to TRBD2. The germline gives CDR1 WSHSY, CDR2 SAAADI. The CDR3 extends over 16 amino acids. V was pared by 6 bases and J by 7 bases, with 10 bases of the junction left unmatched. CDR3 DNA: TGCGCCAGCAGGACCCCTCTGACTAGCGGGGGAAATGAGCAGTTCTTC. The encoded protein is CASRTPLTSGGNEQFF.

CDR3 region: CASSQDRGGGTEAFF. The CDR3, as DNA: TGTGCCAGCAGCCAAGACAGGGGCGGAGGCACTGAAGCTTTCTTT. This chain joins TRBV3-1 and TRBJ1-1; D possibly corresponds to TRBD1 (6 bases). Trimming shortened V by 0 bases and J by 4 bases, and 12 bases separated the two germline ends. There are 15 residues in the CDR3. The V gene's germline CDR1 is LGHDT and CDR2 YNNKEL (reference sequence).

The chain links TRBV20-1 to TRBJ2-2, with TRBD1 matching 8 bases. The CDR3 is made up of 15 amino acids. Germline CDR1 is DFQATT and CDR2 is SNEGSKA (reference sequence). Losses at the gene ends were 2 bases for V and 5 bases for J; bases not matched to a gene: 7. DNA for the CDR3: TGCAGTGCTAGATCAGGCAGGGGGCTGACCGGGGAGCTGTTTTTT. It yields the protein CSARSGRGLTGELFF.

This clonotype turned up a few times. The chain is built from TRBV2 and TRBJ1-2; no reliable D call. Germline CDR1 and CDR2: SNHLY and FYNNEI. The CDR3 contains 15 residues. V gave up 0 bases and J gave up 0 bases, with 8 bases separating them. As DNA, the CDR3 is TGTGCCAGCAGTGAAGCGCGCGGGGCTAACTATGGCTACACCTTC. Translation: CASSEARGANYGYTF.

The V and J genes are TRBV27 and TRBJ2-5; no reliable D call. CDR1 and CDR2 from the germline V gene are MNHEY and SMNVEV (reference sequence). The length of the CDR3 is 14 residues. V was trimmed by 6 bases and J by 5 bases, leaving 16 bases between them. Here the CDR3 reads CASRDLGDSETQYF. CDR3 nucleotide sequence: TGTGCCAGCAGGGATCTGGGCGACTCGGAGACCCAGTACTTC.

The chain combines TRBV28 with TRBJ2-5; possible D gene TRBD2, 6 bases. The CDR3 has 18 residues. V was clipped by 4 bases and J by 3 bases, with 24 bases between them. Looked up from germline, CDR1 is MDHEN and CDR2 is SYDVKM. This CDR3 reads CASSSKIWEATTKETQYF. CDR3 coding DNA: TGTGCCAGCAGTTCCAAAATATGGGAGGCAACTACCAAAGAGACCCAGTACTTC.

The table lists this clonotype with many counts. This chain uses TRBV6-5 with TRBJ2-2, with D possibly matching TRBD2 (6 bases). V was shortened by 8 bases and J by 7 bases, with 8 bases between the two germline ends. Germline CDR1 MNHEY, CDR2 SVGAGI. The CDR3 loop spans 11 amino acids. This CDR3 reads CASGGYGELFF. CDR3 DNA sequence: TGTGCCAGCGGGGGGTACGGGGAGCTGTTTTTT.

This chain connects TRBV7-9 to TRBJ2-5; 9 bases map to TRBD2. V trimming: 1 base; J trimming: 5 bases; junction bases outside the gene matches: 8. Germline V gene data show CDR1 as SEHNR and CDR2 as FQNEAQ (reference sequence). The CDR3 contains 16 residues. CDR3 coding DNA: TGTGCCAGCAGCTTAGACTGGCGGGGGGGCCCTGAGACCCAGTACTTC. Its protein product is CASSLDWRGGPETQYF.

Only one count was recorded for this clonotype. The chain employs TRBV28 and TRBJ2-3; no clear D gene. This CDR3 contains 12 residues. V lost 5 bases, J lost 9 bases, and 12 bases lay in between. CDR1 MDHEN and CDR2 SYDVKM come from the germline V gene. CDR3 sequence: CASSPPPGTQYF. The CDR3 coding sequence is TGTGCCAGCAGTCCTCCTCCTGGAACGCAGTATTTT.

The chain is built from TRBV24-1 and TRBJ1-2; possible D gene TRBD1, 6 bases. From germline, CDR1 is KGHDR and CDR2 SFDVKD. The V and J ends lost 5 bases and 6 bases respectively, with 12 bases between them. The CDR3 has 13 residues. The CDR3 here is CATSVAQGNGYTF. DNA of the CDR3: TGTGCCACCAGTGTAGCACAGGGCAATGGCTACACCTTC.

In its sample, this clonotype was seen once. The rearrangement links TRBV6-2 or TRBV6-3 to TRBJ1-5, with D maybe TRBD1 (5 bases). Germline loops: CDR1 MNHEY, CDR2 SVGEGT. V lost 5 bases to trimming and J lost 0 bases, with 17 bases between them. The CDR3 is made up of 17 amino acids. The CDR3 nucleotides read TGTGCCAGCAGTAACCGGGACGGAGTTTTTAGCAATCAGCCCCAGCATTTT. Its protein is CASSNRDGVFSNQPQHF.

The V call is TRBV15, the J call TRBJ1-6; unclear D gene. CDR3 length: 12 amino acids. Germline CDR1 LNHNV, CDR2 YYDKDF (reference sequence). Trimming removed 0 bases from V and 10 bases from J, with 4 bases in between. As DNA, the CDR3 is TGTGCCACCAGCAGAGACTCGTCACCCCTCCACTTT. Protein product: CATSRDSSPLHF. The complete variable domain, with remaining parts taken from reference TRBV15 and TRBJ1-6, reads DAMVIQNPRYQVTQFGKPVTLSCSQTLNHNVMYWYQQKSSQAPKLLFHYYDKDFNNEADTPDNFQSRRPNTSFCFLDIRSPGLGDTAMYLCATSRDSSPLHFGNGTRLTVT.

The rearrangement joins TRBV5-6 to TRBJ2-5; tentatively, D is TRBD1 or TRBD2 (6 bases each). CDR3 length: 14 amino acids. Germline lookup yields CDR1 SGHDT and CDR2 YYEEEE. Trimming cost V 0 bases and J 10 bases, with 16 bases left between them. DNA of the CDR3: TGTGCCAGCAGCTTGGCTTCGGGGGCAGGGATCCAGTACTTC. Its protein is CASSLASGAGIQYF.

V gene TRBV3-1 combines with J gene TRBJ2-1; 8 bases are shared with TRBD2. This CDR3 has 15 amino acids. With 7 bases clipped from V and 7 bases from J, the junction kept 12 bases outside the gene matches. Germline V CDR1 and CDR2: LGHDT, YNNKEL (reference sequence). DNA of the CDR3: TGTGCCAGCAAGAAAAGCGGGGGAGCGGCAAATGAGCAGTTCTTC. Residues: CASKKSGGAANEQFF.

The chain has TRBV7-2 and TRBJ2-6, with D tentatively TRBD2 (6 bases). CDR1 and CDR2 (germline): SGHTA, FQGNSA. Trimming pared 2 bases from V and 0 bases from J, leaving 11 bases between. The CDR3 extends over 17 amino acids. CDR3 bases: TGTGCCAGCAGCTTATTACGGGGGAACTCTGGGGCCAACGTCCTGACTTTC. Encoded protein: CASSLLRGNSGANVLTF.

The chain combines TRBV9 with TRBJ2-2; D is perhaps TRBD2 (7 bases). Trimming took 0 bases from V and 5 from J, leaving 11 bases between them. Germline values: CDR1 SGDLS, CDR2 YYNGEE. CDR3 length equals 15 residues. The CDR3 protein is CASSVAGGPTGELFF. The CDR3 nucleotides read TGTGCCAGCAGCGTAGCCGGGGGGCCTACCGGGGAGCTGTTTTTT.

This clonotype showed up just a few times. The chain is built from TRBV4-3 and TRBJ2-7, with unresolved D. Germline V CDR1 and CDR2: LGHNA, YSLEER. This CDR3 is built from 19 residues. V was pared by 3 bases and J by 0 bases, with 24 bases between. CDR3 nucleotide sequence: TGCGCCAGCAGCCAGAGCCTAACCTATGGGGTATCTAGCTCCTACGAGCAGTACTTC. Its protein product is CASSQSLTYGVSSSYEQYF.

The rearrangement joins TRBV20-1 to TRBJ2-4; no definite D call. The germline CDR1 and CDR2 sequences are DFQATT and SNEGSKA (reference sequence). The CDR3 is 11 amino acids. Trimming stripped 5 bases from V and 5 bases from J, with 7 bases between. The DNA for the CDR3 is TGCAGTGCTGGACCGCAAAACATTCAGTACTTC. Encoded protein: CSAGPQNIQYF.

This clonotype turned up a few times. This chain links TRBV28 with TRBJ2-7; D is undetermined. This CDR3 is built from 12 residues. V lost 3 bases to trimming and J lost 3 bases, with 6 bases between them. Germline V gene data show CDR1 as MDHEN and CDR2 as SYDVKM. The CDR3 sequence is CASSFGFYEQYF. The CDR3 coding sequence is TGTGCCAGCAGTTTCGGTTTCTACGAGCAGTACTTC.

This chain links TRBV6-2 or TRBV6-3 with TRBJ2-4; D ambiguous. V lost 8 bases, J lost 1 base, and 9 bases lay in between. Germline CDR1 and CDR2: MNHEY and SVGEGT. This CDR3 contains 13 residues. The CDR3, as DNA: TGTGCCAGCGGGCAGGCGGCCAAAAACATTCAGTACTTC. This sequence encodes CASGQAAKNIQYF.

In this sample, this clonotype turned up a few times. V usage is TRBV19 and J usage is TRBJ2-3, with 7 bases that match TRBD2. The germline CDR1 and CDR2 sequences are LNHDA and SQIVND (reference sequence). V lost 7 bases, J lost 7 bases, and 11 bases stayed unmatched. The CDR3 has 14 amino acids. In nucleotides, the CDR3 is TGTGCCAGTAACCCAAGCGGGGAAGCGAATACGCAGTATTTT. It yields the protein CASNPSGEANTQYF.

The chain employs TRBV19 and TRBJ2-7, with D possibly matching TRBD2 (5 bases). Germline lookup yields CDR1 LNHDA and CDR2 SQIVND (reference sequence). This CDR3 contains 13 residues. The germline V and J ends were trimmed by 1 base and 1 base, with 5 bases remaining between them. The CDR3 sequence: CASSIVASYEQYF. CDR3 DNA: TGTGCCAGTAGTATAGTAGCGTCCTACGAGCAGTACTTC.

This clonotype turned up a few times. The chain couples TRBV6-1 to TRBJ2-5; a possible D gene is TRBD1 (6 bases). The CDR3 consists of 13 residues. Trimming removed 6 bases at V and 2 bases at J, with 10 bases between. Germline V gene sequence: CDR1 MNHNS, CDR2 SASEGT. The CDR3 DNA sequence: TGTGCCAGCAGACGGACAGTACAAGAGACCCAGTACTTC. Protein product: CASRRTVQETQYF.